A single sample gave rise to the 15 T cell receptor beta chains below, sequenced in a study of shared clonotypes between healthy human individuals. Generated by immunoSEQ multiplex PCR, the TCRdb table keeps only in-frame clones and is missing some. The sample records about 2 million clones, approximately 94% being singletons. Naive CD8 cells lacked CD45RO, underwent positive selection for CCR7 and left out terminally differentiated effector memory CD45RA+ cells. Sample: naive CD8+ T cells sorted from blood. Receptors were obtained from a man in his late teens or twenties in good health.

The chain uses TRBV28 and TRBJ1-5, with D uncertain. Germline CDR1 MDHEN, CDR2 SYDVKM. The CDR3 sequence is 12 residues long. Trimming removed 3 bases from V and 4 bases from J, with 4 bases in between. The CDR3 DNA sequence: TGTGCCAGCAGTTTTGGGAATCAGCCCCAGCATTTT. Residues: CASSFGNQPQHF. Combining the CDR3 with reference TRBV28 and TRBJ1-5 gives the whole variable domain DVKVTQSSRYLVKRTGEKVFLECVQDMDHENMFWYRQDPGLGLRLIYFSYDVKMKEKGDIPEGYSVSREKKERFSLILESASTNQTSMYLCASSFGNQPQHFGDGTRLSIL.

V usage is TRBV7-9 and J usage is TRBJ2-3; 14 positions match TRBD2. The CDR3 is 18 amino acids. J was trimmed by 4 bases and V by 4 bases; bases with no gene match: 10. CDR1 is SEHNR and CDR2 is FQNEAQ in the germline V gene (reference sequence). CDR3 nucleotides: TGTGCCAGCAGCTCCCCGGGACTAGCGGGGGAGGTCGCAGATACGCAGTATTTT. Amino acid sequence: CASSSPGLAGEVADTQYF.

The V call is TRBV27, the J call TRBJ2-4, with D perhaps matching TRBD1 or TRBD2 (5 bases each). The CDR3 loop spans 13 amino acids. Germline-derived CDR1 and CDR2 are MNHEY and SMNVEV (reference sequence). The germline V and J ends were trimmed by 5 bases and 8 bases, with 13 bases remaining between them. CDR3 residues: CASSRGNLDIQYF. In DNA, the CDR3 is TGTGCCAGCAGTCGGGGCAATTTGGACATTCAGTACTTC.

This clone was counted once. The chain joins TRBV9 to TRBJ1-4; D may be TRBD1 (5 bases). Germline CDR1 is SGDLS and CDR2 is YYNGEE. With 3 bases removed from V and 4 bases from J, the gap between germline ends came to 13 bases. The CDR3 loop spans 15 amino acids. The CDR3 here is CASSASGTGNEKLFF. Here the CDR3 DNA reads TGTGCCAGCAGCGCCTCCGGGACGGGTAATGAAAAACTGTTTTTT.

The chain combines TRBV2 with TRBJ1-1; 8 nucleotides match TRBD1. The V segment lost 11 bases and the J segment 1 base; nucleotides outside the gene matches: 3. The CDR3 covers 12 residues. Germline V gene lookup returns CDR1 SNHLY and CDR2 FYNNEI. The CDR3 DNA is TGTGCCTGGGGGACAGGGAACACTGAAGCTTTCTTT. Translating gives CAWGTGNTEAFF.

V is TRBV15 and J is TRBJ2-1, with a possible D match to TRBD2 (6 bases). V lost 0 bases and J lost 6, with 12 bases in between. The CDR3 consists of 15 residues. Germline loops: CDR1 LNHNV, CDR2 YYDKDF (reference sequence). The CDR3 DNA reads TGTGCCACCAGCAGAGATCTGGGACTCTCCAATGAGCAGTTCTTC. Its translation: CATSRDLGLSNEQFF.

The CDR3: CARSFLPPRQTTDTQYF. CDR3 DNA sequence: TGTGCCAGAAGCTTCCTCCCGCCCAGACAGACCACAGATACGCAGTATTTT. The chain has TRBV7-5 and TRBJ2-3; TRBD1, as called in the table, went unchecked against the DNA. TRBV7-5 is marked as a pseudogene. This CDR3 comprises 17 residues.

This sequence joins TRBV15 and TRBJ2-3, with TRBD1 matching 10 bases. The CDR3 extends over 14 amino acids. Germline V CDR1 and CDR2: LNHNV, YYDKDF (reference sequence). Here the CDR3 reads CAIAGTGEPDTQYF. CDR3 bases: TGTGCAATTGCCGGGACAGGGGAACCGGATACGCAGTATTTT.

A single count supports this clone. The rearrangement joins TRBV19 to TRBJ1-2, with D possibly matching TRBD1 (6 bases). V was cut by 5 bases and J by 2 bases, with 15 bases left in between. Germline V gene data show CDR1 as LNHDA and CDR2 as SQIVND (reference sequence). This CDR3 is 15 amino acids long. This CDR3 is CASSPLAGDNYGYTF. The CDR3 region has the DNA TGTGCCAGTAGTCCCTTAGCAGGGGACAACTATGGCTACACCTTC.

This clone was recorded once. The rearrangement links TRBV13 to TRBJ1-1, with D unresolved. CDR1 is PRHDT, CDR2 FYEKMQ, per germline (reference sequence). CDR3 length: 12 residues. V lost 6 bases, J lost 5 bases, and 10 bases lay in between. The CDR3 here is CASSSAGTEAFF. In DNA form, the CDR3 reads TGTGCCAGCAGTTCAGCTGGAACTGAAGCTTTCTTT.

The chain couples TRBV30 to TRBJ1-6; 7 bases are a match to TRBD1. Germline CDR1 is GTSNPN and CDR2 is SVGIG (reference sequence). Trimming at V came to 3 bases and at J to 8 bases, leaving 10 bases not matched to a gene. This CDR3 comprises 15 residues. The CDR3 here is CAWSPGGLLDSPLHF. In nucleotides, the CDR3 is TGTGCCTGGAGCCCAGGGGGTCTTTTGGATTCACCCCTCCACTTT. The full variable domain, with the rest looked up from reference TRBV30 and TRBJ1-6, is SQTIHQWPATLVQPVGSPLSLECTVEGTSNPNLYWYRQAAGRGLQLLFYSVGIGQISSEVPQNLSASRPQDRQFILSSKKLLLSDSGFYLCAWSPGGLLDSPLHFGNGTRLTVT.

In the case of this clone: The sample carries other DNA sequences with the same CDR3. This CDR3 reads CSASGGGYTF. CDR3 DNA sequence: TGCAGTGCTAGCGGGGGAGGCTACACCTTC. V usage is TRBV20-1 and J usage is TRBJ1-2; TRBD1 is a possible D gene (5 bases). The V gene lost 3 bases and the J gene lost 8 bases, with 7 bases spanning the gap. This CDR3 region has 10 residues. CDR1 is DFQATT, CDR2 SNEGSKA, per germline (reference sequence).

This chain links TRBV19 with TRBJ2-7; D possibly uses TRBD1 or TRBD2 (6 bases each). CDR1 and CDR2 from the germline V gene are LNHDA and SQIVND (reference sequence). V dropped 5 bases and J dropped 6 bases, with 17 bases sitting between them. The CDR3 consists of 14 residues. The CDR3: CASSPEGGWGEQYF. CDR3 nucleotide sequence: TGTGCCAGTAGTCCCGAGGGGGGCTGGGGCGAGCAGTACTTC. Full variable domain (rest looked up from reference TRBV19 and TRBJ2-7): DGGITQSPKYLFRKEGQNVTLSCEQNLNHDAMYWYRQDPGQGLRLIYYSQIVNDFQKGDIAEGYSVSREKKESFPLTVTSAQKNPTAFYLCASSPEGGWGEQYFGPGTRLTVT.

CDR3 protein: CASSHGLGGTEQYF. CDR3 bases: TGCGCCAGCAGCCACGGATTAGGAGGTACCGAGCAGTACTTC. The V gene is TRBV4-1, the J gene TRBJ2-7, with D perhaps matching TRBD2 (5 bases). The germline V gene has CDR1 MGHRA and CDR2 YSYEKL. The V and J ends lost 3 bases and 6 bases respectively, with 15 bases between them. This CDR3 is 14 amino acids long.

The V and J genes are TRBV18 and TRBJ1-2; 7 nucleotides match TRBD1. In germline, CDR1 is KGHSH, CDR2 LQKENI. This CDR3 spans 16 amino acids. The ends lost 0 bases at V and 1 base at J; junction bases unmatched: 5. The CDR3, as DNA: TGTGCCAGCTCACCACCCGACAGGGAGTATAACTATGGCTACACCTTC. It is translated as CASSPPDREYNYGYTF.